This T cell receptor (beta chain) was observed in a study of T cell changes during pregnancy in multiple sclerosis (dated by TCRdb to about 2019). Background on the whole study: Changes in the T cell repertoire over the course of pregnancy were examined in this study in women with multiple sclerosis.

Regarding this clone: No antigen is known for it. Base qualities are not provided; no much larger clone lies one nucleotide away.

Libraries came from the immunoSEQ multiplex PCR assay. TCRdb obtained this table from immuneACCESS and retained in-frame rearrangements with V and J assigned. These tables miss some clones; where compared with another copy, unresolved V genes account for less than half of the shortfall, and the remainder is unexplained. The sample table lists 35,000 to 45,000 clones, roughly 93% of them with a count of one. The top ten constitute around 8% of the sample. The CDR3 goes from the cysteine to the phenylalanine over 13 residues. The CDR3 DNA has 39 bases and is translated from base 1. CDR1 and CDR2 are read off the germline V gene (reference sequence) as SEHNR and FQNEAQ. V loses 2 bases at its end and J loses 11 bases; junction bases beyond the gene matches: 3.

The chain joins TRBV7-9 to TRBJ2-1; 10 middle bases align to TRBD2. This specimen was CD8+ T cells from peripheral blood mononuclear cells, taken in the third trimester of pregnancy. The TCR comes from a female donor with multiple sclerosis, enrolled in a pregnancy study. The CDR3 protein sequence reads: CASSLSSGGKQFF. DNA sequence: TGTGCCAGCAGCTTATCTAGCGGGGGTAAGCAGTTCTTC. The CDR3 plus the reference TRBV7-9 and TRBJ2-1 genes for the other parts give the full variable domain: DTGVSQNPRHKITKRGQNVTFRCDPISEHNRLYWYRQTLGQGPEFLTYFQNEAQLEKSRLLSDRFSAERPKGSFSTLEIQRTEQGDSAMYLCASSLSSGGKQFFGPGTRLTVL.